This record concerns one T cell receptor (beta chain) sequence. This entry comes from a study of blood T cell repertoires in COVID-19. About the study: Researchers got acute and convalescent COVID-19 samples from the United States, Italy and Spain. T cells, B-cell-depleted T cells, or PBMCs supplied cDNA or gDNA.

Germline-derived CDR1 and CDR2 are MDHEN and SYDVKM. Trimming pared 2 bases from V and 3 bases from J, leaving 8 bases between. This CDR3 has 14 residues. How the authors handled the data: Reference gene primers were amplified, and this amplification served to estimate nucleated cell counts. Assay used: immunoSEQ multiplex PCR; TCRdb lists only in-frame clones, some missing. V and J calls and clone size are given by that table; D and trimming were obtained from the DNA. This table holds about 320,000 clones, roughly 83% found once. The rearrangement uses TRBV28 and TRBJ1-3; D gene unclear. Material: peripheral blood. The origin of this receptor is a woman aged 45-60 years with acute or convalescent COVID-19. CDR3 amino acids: CASSLPGNGNTIYF. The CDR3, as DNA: TGTGCCAGCAGTTTACCGGGGAATGGAAACACCATATATTTT.